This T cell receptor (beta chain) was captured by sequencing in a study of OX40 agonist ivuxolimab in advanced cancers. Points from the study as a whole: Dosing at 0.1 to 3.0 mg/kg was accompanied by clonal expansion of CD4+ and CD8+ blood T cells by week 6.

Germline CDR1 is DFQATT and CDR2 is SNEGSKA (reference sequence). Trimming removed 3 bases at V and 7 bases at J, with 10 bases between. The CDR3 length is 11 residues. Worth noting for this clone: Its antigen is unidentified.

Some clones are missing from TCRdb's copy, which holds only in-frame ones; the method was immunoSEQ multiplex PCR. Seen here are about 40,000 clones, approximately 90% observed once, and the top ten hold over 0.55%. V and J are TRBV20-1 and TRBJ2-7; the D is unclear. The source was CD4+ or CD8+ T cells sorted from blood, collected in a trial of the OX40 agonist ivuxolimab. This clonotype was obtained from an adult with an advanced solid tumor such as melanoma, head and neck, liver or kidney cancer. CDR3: CSARFLGEQYF. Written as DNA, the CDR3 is TGCAGTGCTAGGTTTTTGGGGGAGCAGTACTTC.